A selection of T cell receptor beta chains follows, all from one sample in a study of cytomegalovirus exposure and HLA in healthy donors. Sequencing used immunoSEQ multiplex PCR; TCRdb keeps in-frame clones, though not all of them. Of about 190,000 clones listed, 77% are singletons. Sequenced: PBMCs. All receptors derive from a woman in her twenties or thirties in good health and CMV-seropositive. Both conserved end residues are part of each CDR3. A D gene is named only where the DNA matches it firmly. A row's size may be missing; if present it is once, few, many or a size class.

abundance	d_gene	j_gene	v_gene	CDR3nt	CDR3aa
NA	TRBD1	TRBJ1-5	TRBV7-2	TGTGCCAGCAGCCCGCGGACAGGGGATCAGCCCCAGCATTTT	CASSPRTGDQPQHF
NA	TRBD1	TRBJ2-2	TRBV28	TGTGCCAGCAGTTCAGATCCGACAGGGGTGAACACCGGGGAGCTGTTTTTT	CASSSDPTGVNTGELFF
once	NA	TRBJ2-5	TRBV5-4	TGTGCCAGCAGCCCACGAGTGGCCCAGGGTCGAGAGACTCAGTACTTC	CASSPRVAQGRETQYF
NA	TRBD1	TRBJ2-4	TRBV9	TGTGCCAGCAGCGTAGATCTGGACAGGGGACACATTCAGTACTTC	CASSVDLDRGHIQYF
few	NA	TRBJ1-2	TRBV30	TGTGCCTGGAGTGTACGGCAGGGGCCGCTGGGGGGCTACACCTTC	CAWSVRQGPLGGYTF
NA	TRBD1	TRBJ1-1	TRBV9	TGTGCCAGCAGCGAGCGGCTCGGGCAGGGGGAGGACACTGAAGCTTTCTTT	CASSERLGQGEDTEAFF
few	TRBD2	TRBJ2-2	TRBV7-3	TGTGCCAGCAGCTTAACGAGCGGGGGGGAGAGCGGGGAGCTGTTTTTT	CASSLTSGGESGELFF
NA	TRBD1	TRBJ1-1	TRBV6-4	TGTGCCAGCAGTGACGGGCTGGGACAGCAAGCTTTCTTT	CASSDGLGQQAFF
once	NA	TRBJ1-3	TRBV6-6	TGTGCCAGCAGTTACGCAGGGTTCGCCGGAAACACCATATATTTT	CASSYAGFAGNTIYF
NA	TRBD2	TRBJ2-5	TRBV5-1	TGCGCCAGCAGCTTGAACACACGAAGTAGCGGGGAGACCCAGTACTTC	CASSLNTRSSGETQYF
NA	NA	TRBJ1-5	TRBV19	TGTGCCAGTAGTATGTTCGCTAGTCAGGGTCAGCCCCAGCATTTT	CASSMFASQGQPQHF
NA	TRBD2	TRBJ2-7	TRBV28	TGTGCCAGCAGTTTGAGACTAGCGGGCCCCTACGAGCAGTACTTC	CASSLRLAGPYEQYF
NA	TRBD2	TRBJ2-7	TRBV5-1	TGCGCCAGCAGCGGCGGGGGGACCTACGAGCAGTACTTC	CASSGGGTYEQYF
NA	NA	TRBJ1-3	TRBV14	TGTGCCAGCAGCCGGCAGAACTCTGGAAACACCATATATTTT	CASSRQNSGNTIYF
NA	NA	TRBJ2-5	TRBV15	TGTGCCACCAGCAGAGGGATCGGGTTGGAGACCCAGTACTTC	CATSRGIGLETQYF
NA	TRBD1	TRBJ1-5	TRBV2	TGTGCCAGCAGTGACGGGACAGGACCCAATCAGCCCCAGCATTTT	CASSDGTGPNQPQHF
NA	NA	TRBJ2-3	TRBV15	TGTGCCACCAGCCTACTTCCAGATACGCAGTATTTT	CATSLLPDTQYF
once	NA	TRBJ1-3	TRBV6-5	TGTGCCAGCAGTTTCAGGGGAAGAGGAAACACCATATATTTT	CASSFRGRGNTIYF
few	TRBD2	TRBJ2-5	TRBV15	TGTGCCACCAGCAGATTGGGACTAGCTGAAACGGGGGGGCAAGAGACCCAGTACTTC	CATSRLGLAETGGQETQYF
NA	TRBD1	TRBJ1-4	TRBV18	TGTGCCAGCTCACCCCGGGACAGGGGGGTAGGTGCTAATGAAAAACTGTTTTTT	CASSPRDRGVGANEKLFF
once	TRBD1	TRBJ2-5	TRBV6-5	TGTGCCAGCAGTCAGCAGGGGGCGTTGGAGACCCAGTACTTC	CASSQQGALETQYF
NA	NA	TRBJ2-1	TRBV6-5	TGTGCCAGCACCGACACCTCCTACAATGAGCAGTTCTTC	CASTDTSYNEQFF
once	NA	TRBJ2-7	TRBV11-2	TGTGCCAGCAGCTTTGGTGGAGGGGCCGGGGGCGAGCAGTACTTC	CASSFGGGAGGEQYF
NA	TRBD1	TRBJ2-2	TRBV9	TGTGCCAGCAGCCAAGACAGGGGTTGGGACACCGGGGAGCTGTTTTTT	CASSQDRGWDTGELFF
NA	NA	TRBJ2-7	TRBV15	TGTGCCACCAGCAGGGGGGGACGGGGCGGGGAGCAGTACTTC	CATSRGGRGGEQYF
NA	NA	TRBJ2-7	TRBV28	TGTGCCAGCAGTATCCTGACTCCCACCTACGAGCAGTACTTC	CASSILTPTYEQYF
NA	NA	TRBJ2-7	TRBV11-2	TGTGCCAGCAGCCCACTGGGACACCGATCCTACGAGCAGTACTTC	CASSPLGHRSYEQYF
NA	TRBD1	TRBJ1-3	TRBV5-1	TGCGCCAGCAGCTGGGGTCTCGGACAGGGAGACCCCTCTGGAAACACCATATATTTT	CASSWGLGQGDPSGNTIYF
NA	TRBD1	TRBJ2-2	TRBV11-1	TGTGCCAGCACCGAGACAGGGGGGAGGACCGGGGAGCTGTTTTTT	CASTETGGRTGELFF
NA	NA	TRBJ2-2	TRBV4-2	TGTGCCAGCAGCCAAGATAACAGGGAAGGGGAGCTGTTTTTT	CASSQDNREGELFF
NA	NA	TRBJ1-2	TRBV27	TGTGCCAGCAGTTTACATTCAGTGAACTATGGCTACACCTTC	CASSLHSVNYGYTF
NA	TRBD1	TRBJ2-2	TRBV5-1	TGCGCCAGCAGGGGGACAGGGGGACCCACCGGGGAGCTGTTTTTT	CASRGTGGPTGELFF
few	TRBD1	TRBJ2-7	TRBV7-2	TGTGCCAGCAGCTCCCAAGGGGGCCTCGGAGAGCAGTACTTC	CASSSQGGLGEQYF
NA	NA	TRBJ2-3	TRBV5-1	TGCGCCAGCAGCCTGCGGGGTGTTGAGGGGACAGATACGCAGTATTTT	CASSLRGVEGTDTQYF
NA	TRBD2	TRBJ2-1	TRBV11-1	TGTGCCAGCAGCTTAGATGTGGGAGGGGACAATGAGCAGTTCTTC	CASSLDVGGDNEQFF
NA	NA	TRBJ2-3	TRBV5-6	TGTGCCAGCAGCTTAGCTGTTACGCAGTATTTT	CASSLAVTQYF
few	TRBD1	TRBJ2-1	TRBV7-3	TGTGCCAGCAGCGACAGGGGACAGTACAATGAGCAGTTCTTC	CASSDRGQYNEQFF
NA	NA	TRBJ2-7	TRBV11-2	TGTGCCAGCAGCTTAGACCCCGGGTCCCTTCCTCACGAGCAGTACTTC	CASSLDPGSLPHEQYF
NA	TRBD1	TRBJ1-5	TRBV30	TGTGCCTGGAGCCAACAGGGGAATCAGCCCCAGCATTTT	CAWSQQGNQPQHF
NA	NA	TRBJ1-4	TRBV5-1	TGCGCCAGCAGCCGAACCCCGGGACTGCCTAATGAAAAACTGTTTTTT	CASSRTPGLPNEKLFF
NA	NA	TRBJ2-3	TRBV7-2	TGTGCCAGCAGCTTATTTCAAAGCATAGATACGCAGTATTTT	CASSLFQSIDTQYF
NA	NA	TRBJ2-3	TRBV11-2	TGTGCCAGCAGCGAAACTAGGGCGGTTACGCAGTATTTT	CASSETRAVTQYF